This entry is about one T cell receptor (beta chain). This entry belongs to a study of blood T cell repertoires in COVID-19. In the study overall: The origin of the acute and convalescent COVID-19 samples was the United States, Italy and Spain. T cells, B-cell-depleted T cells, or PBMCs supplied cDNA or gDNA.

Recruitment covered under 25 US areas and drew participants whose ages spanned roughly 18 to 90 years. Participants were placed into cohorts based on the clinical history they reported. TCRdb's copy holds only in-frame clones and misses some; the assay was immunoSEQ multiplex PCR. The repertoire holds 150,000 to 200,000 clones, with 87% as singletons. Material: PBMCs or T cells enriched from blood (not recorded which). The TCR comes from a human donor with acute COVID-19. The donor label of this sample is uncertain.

CDR3 coding DNA: TGTGCCAGCAGTAGACTAGCGGGGGGGCGTGAGCAGTTCTTC. It is translated as CASSRLAGGREQFF. This rearrangement joins TRBV7-3 to TRBJ2-1, with 14 bases aligning to TRBD2. The CDR3 contains 14 residues. V lost 6 bases to trimming and J lost 9 bases; unmatched junction nucleotides: 4. CDR1 is SGHTA, CDR2 FQGTGA, per germline.